The 25 T cell receptor beta chains below come from one sample, sequenced in a study of T-cell reconstitution after alpha-beta-depleted transplantation in children. Points from the study as a whole: Diversity and T-cell counts at one year after transplant derived mostly from new T cells.

Antigen specificity for these receptors is unknown. Unique molecular identifiers were incorporated into the prepared TCRbeta library. TCRdb recomputed calls from the PCR reads with MiXCR, one row per CDR3 protein. Of around 300,000 distinct CDR3 sequences in the sample, less than 9.5% were seen once. This specimen consisted of peripheral blood, obtained 360 days after TCRalphabeta/CD19-depleted stem cell transplant. The origin of the receptors is a female patient under 10 years old who had a stem cell transplant for Fanconi anemia, so the T cells may come from the graft donor.

This clonotype was detected ten times or more. The chain employs TRBV7-7 and TRBJ2-2; D not resolved. Trimming cost V 1 base and J 6 bases, with 6 bases left between them. Germline V gene sequence: CDR1 SSHAT, CDR2 FNYEAQ (reference sequence). This CDR3 region has 13 residues. Here the CDR3 reads CASSLDSPGELFF. The CDR3 coding sequence is TGTGCCAGCAGCTTAGACAGCCCCGGGGAGCTGTTTTTT.

This clonotype has a handful of counts. The chain joins TRBV20-1 to TRBJ2-7; 8 bases are shared with TRBD1. The ends lost 3 bases at V and 0 bases at J; junction bases unmatched: 4. Germline V gene data show CDR1 as DFQATT and CDR2 as SNEGSKA (reference sequence). This CDR3 comprises 14 residues. The CDR3 DNA follows: TGCAGTGCTAGCTGGCAGGGGGCCTCCTACGAGCAGTACTTC. It translates to CSASWQGASYEQYF.

Of note for this clonotype: A single base separates this from a much larger clone, so it may be a read error. V and J are TRBV2 and TRBJ1-5; 8 bases agree with TRBD1. Germline CDR1 and CDR2: SNHLY and FYNNEI. The CDR3 is made up of 18 amino acids. CDR3 in amino acids: CAISLVAGTGLSNQPQHF. In nucleotides, the CDR3 is TGTGCCATCAGTTTAGTAGCGGGGACAGGACTTAGCAATCAGCCCCAGCATTTT. Complete variable domain (other parts from reference TRBV2 and TRBJ1-5): EPEVTQTPSHQVTQMGQEVILRCVPISNHLYFYWYRQILGQKVEFLVSFYNNEISEKSEIFDDQFSVERPDGSNFTLKIRSTKLEDSAMYFCAISLVAGTGLSNQPQHFGDGTRLSIL.

This clonotype appeared many times. This chain connects TRBV5-1 to TRBJ2-5; possible D gene TRBD2, 5 bases. The CDR3 totals 13 residues. Trimming pared 6 bases from V and 0 bases from J, leaving 9 bases between. Looked up from germline, CDR1 is SGHRS and CDR2 is YFSETQ. Written as DNA, the CDR3 is TGCGCCAGCACGGGGTTGTACCAAGAGACCCAGTACTTC. As protein: CASTGLYQETQYF. Based on the CDR3 plus reference TRBV5-1 and TRBJ2-5, the full variable domain is KAGVTQTPRYLIKTRGQQVTLSCSPISGHRSVSWYQQTPGQGLQFLFEYFSETQRNKGNFPGRFSGRQFSNSRSEMNVSTLELGDSALYLCASTGLYQETQYFGPGTRLLVL.

This clonotype occurred many times. V usage is TRBV7-2 and J usage is TRBJ2-7; 8 bases map to TRBD1. The CDR3 has 17 residues. V was pared by 4 bases and J by 0 bases, with 11 bases of the junction left unmatched. CDR1 SGHTA and CDR2 FQGNSA come from the germline V gene. In nucleotides, the CDR3 is TGTGCCAGCAGCTCCGGGACAGGATATTTCAGCTCCTACGAGCAGTACTTC. Its protein is CASSSGTGYFSSYEQYF.

This clonotype occurred many times. The CDR3 here is CASSFRGLAGGYLYEQYF. The CDR3 DNA follows: TGTGCCAGCAGCTTCCGCGGACTAGCGGGAGGTTACCTCTACGAGCAGTACTTC. The gene calls are TRBV5-5 and TRBJ2-7; 14 bases match TRBD2. The CDR3 runs to 18 residues. Looked up from germline, CDR1 is SGHKS and CDR2 is YYEKEE (reference sequence). J lost 3 bases, V lost 2 bases, and 10 bases had no gene match.

This chain joins TRBV7-2 and TRBJ2-5; D possibly corresponds to TRBD2 (7 bases). Trimming pared 1 base from V and 1 base from J, leaving 13 bases between. Germline V gene data show CDR1 as SGHTA and CDR2 as FQGNSA. There are 16 residues in the CDR3. This CDR3 reads CASSLVVGGPQETQYF. The CDR3 DNA reads as TGTGCCAGCAGCTTAGTGGTGGGGGGGCCCCAAGAGACCCAGTACTTC.

The rearrangement joins TRBV11-2 to TRBJ2-2; no definite D call. Germline CDR1 reads SGHAT; CDR2 reads FQNNGV. This CDR3 contains 15 residues. Deletions cut 3 bases from V and 4 bases from J, with 12 bases between. CDR3 DNA sequence: TGTGCCAGCAGCTTTGAGGACCTAATCACCGGGGAGCTGTTTTTT. Translation gives CASSFEDLITGELFF.

The chain combines TRBV7-2 with TRBJ1-6, with D tentatively TRBD1 (5 bases). CDR1 is SGHTA, CDR2 FQGNSA, per germline. The CDR3 loop spans 15 amino acids. Trimming cost V 1 base and J 7 bases, with 11 bases left between them. CDR3 in DNA: TGTGCCAGCAGCTTAGGCGGGGGTAAAAATTCACCCCTCCACTTT. Protein product: CASSLGGGKNSPLHF.

This clonotype was counted many times. The gene calls are TRBV11-2 and TRBJ1-1; D is possibly TRBD1 (5 bases). The CDR3 extends over 13 amino acids. CDR1 and CDR2 (germline): SGHAT, FQNNGV. V lost 6 bases and J lost 0, with 8 bases in between. DNA of the CDR3: TGTGCCAGCAGTTACAGGCTGAACACTGAAGCTTTCTTT. Protein product: CASSYRLNTEAFF.

V usage is TRBV6-2 or TRBV6-3 and J usage is TRBJ2-7; D gene uncertain. CDR1 and CDR2 from the germline V gene are MNHEY and SVGEGT. The CDR3 has 14 amino acids. V was clipped by 7 bases and J by 6 bases, with 19 bases between them. The CDR3 DNA follows: TGTGCCAGCAACCTAGGCCTTCACCGCTCCGAGCAGTACTTC. As protein: CASNLGLHRSEQYF.

This clonotype was seen a handful of times. The genes are TRBV2 and TRBJ1-4, with no clear D. The V and J ends lost 5 bases and 14 bases respectively, with 9 bases between them. Per the germline V gene, CDR1 is SNHLY and CDR2 is FYNNEI. CDR3 size: 10 residues. The CDR3 DNA is TGTGCCAGCAGTTCGACATTGCTGTTTTTT. As protein: CASSSTLLFF.

The chain uses TRBV12-3 or TRBV12-4 and TRBJ1-2; no firm D call. This CDR3 has 13 amino acids. V was pared by 3 bases and J by 4 bases, with 9 bases between. This chain's CDR3 is CASSFKEGYGYTF. CDR3 nucleotides: TGTGCCAGCAGTTTCAAGGAGGGCTATGGCTACACCTTC.

This clonotype appeared many times. The CDR3 loop reads CASSLGRGSQETQYF. CDR3 sequence (DNA): TGCGCCAGCAGCTTGGGACGGGGGTCCCAAGAGACCCAGTACTTC. This chain links TRBV5-1 with TRBJ2-5; D is perhaps TRBD2 (6 bases). V lost 0 bases and J 1 base, leaving 10 bases between the germline ends. The germline V gene encodes CDR1 SGHRS and CDR2 YFSETQ. The CDR3 sequence is 15 residues long.

J is TRBJ2-7 and V is TRBV11-2, with D perhaps TRBD1 (5 bases). CDR1 is SGHAT, CDR2 FQNNGV, per germline. The CDR3 extends over 13 amino acids. V was pared by 5 bases and J by 6 bases, with 14 bases between. The CDR3 here is CASSPPGPFEQYV. DNA of the CDR3: TGTGCCAGCAGCCCTCCAGGGCCTTTCGAGCAGTACGTC.

This clonotype was counted many times. The V gene is TRBV13, the J gene TRBJ2-3; D is unclear. The CDR3 is 13 residues long. Per the germline V gene, CDR1 is PRHDT and CDR2 is FYEKMQ (reference sequence). V was trimmed by 2 bases and J by 2 bases, leaving 5 bases between them. CDR3 amino acids: CASSLQLTDTQYF. DNA of the CDR3: TGTGCCAGCAGCTTACAACTCACAGATACGCAGTATTTT.

This chain uses TRBV7-2 with TRBJ2-7; a possible D gene is TRBD2 (6 bases). Trimming took off 1 base at V and 7 bases at J, with 14 bases between the two ends. This CDR3 spans 14 amino acids. In germline, CDR1 is SGHTA, CDR2 FQGNSA. The CDR3 nucleotides read TGTGCCAGCAGCTTAGGGGGGGATCTACGGGAGCAGTACTTC. This gives the protein CASSLGGDLREQYF.

The chain has TRBV3-1 and TRBJ2-5; D is undetermined. Germline V gene data show CDR1 as LGHDT and CDR2 as YNNKEL (reference sequence). V dropped 10 bases and J dropped 2 bases, with 20 bases sitting between them. The CDR3 extends over 15 amino acids. The CDR3 DNA sequence: TGTGCCACCTCCCGCGGAAGGCATCTACAAGAGACCCAGTACTTC. It is translated as CATSRGRHLQETQYF.

This clonotype was counted many times. J is TRBJ1-2 and V is TRBV29-1; 9 nucleotides align to TRBD1. The ends lost 4 bases at V and 5 bases at J; junction bases unmatched: 5. Germline V CDR1 and CDR2: SQVTM, ANQGSEA. This CDR3 has 13 amino acids. CDR3 bases: TGCAGCGTTGGGGGACAGGGAAGTTATGGCTACACCTTC. Amino acids: CSVGGQGSYGYTF.

This clonotype was seen a few times. The chain couples TRBV12-3 or TRBV12-4 to TRBJ1-5, with D perhaps matching TRBD1 (5 bases). The CDR3 has 16 amino acids. Trimming stripped 1 base from V and 1 base from J, with 11 bases between. In DNA, the CDR3 is TGTGCCAGCAGTTTAGGGCCGGGGCAGAGCAATCAGCCCCAGCATTTT. Amino acids: CASSLGPGQSNQPQHF.

In this sample, this clonotype turned up many times. Germline is not matched at one junction end, which may reflect a read error. The chain recombines TRBV18 with TRBJ2-1; TRBD1 matches at 8 bases. This CDR3 is 16 amino acids long. Germline V gives CDR1 KGHSH, CDR2 LQKENI. The DNA of the CDR3 is TGTGCCAGCACACCTTACAGGGGGGTCTCCTACAATGAGCAGTTCTTC. It is translated as CASTPYRGVSYNEQFF.

This clonotype was recorded at least ten times. The J gene is TRBJ2-1, the V gene TRBV12-3 or TRBV12-4, with D possibly matching TRBD1 (6 bases). The CDR3 runs 13 residues. Deletions cut 6 bases from V and 9 bases from J, with 15 bases between. CDR3 sequence reads: CASRYTGPAEQFF. CDR3 coding DNA: TGTGCCAGCAGGTATACAGGGCCTGCTGAGCAGTTCTTC.

This clonotype was detected ten times or more. This chain joins TRBV5-1 and TRBJ1-3, with 8 nucleotides matching TRBD1. Trimming removed 4 bases from V and 1 base from J; junction bases left unmatched: 10. Germline values: CDR1 SGHRS, CDR2 YFSETQ. This CDR3 contains 17 residues. In nucleotides, the CDR3 is TGCGCCAGCAGCGTTGACCGAGGACAGGGATCTGGAAACACCATATATTTT. Translation: CASSVDRGQGSGNTIYF.

V is TRBV18 and J is TRBJ2-1; D uncertain. CDR1 and CDR2 (germline): KGHSH, LQKENI. V lost 3 bases and J 4 bases, leaving 10 bases between the germline ends. This CDR3 has 14 residues. The CDR3: CASSPGLEYNEQFF. The CDR3 DNA reads TGTGCCAGCTCACCCGGTCTGGAGTACAATGAGCAGTTCTTC.

The V gene is TRBV30, the J gene TRBJ2-5; D unclear. The CDR3 is 14 amino acids. Germline CDR1 reads GTSNPN; CDR2 reads SVGIG (reference sequence). V was shortened by 1 base and J by 4 bases, with 13 bases between the two germline ends. CDR3 in DNA: TGTGCCTGGAGTGGGCAGCTAGGAGTAGAGACCCAGTACTTC. Protein sequence: CAWSGQLGVETQYF.